The sequence of this TCR beta chain was determined in a study of neoadjuvant anti-PD-1 for oral cavity cancer. In this sample, this clone turned up a few times. PBMC libraries mostly used about 450 ng of input genomic DNA, with six replicates per sample. The data were produced by immunoSEQ multiplex PCR, yet TCRdb's version contains in-frame clones alone and is incomplete. The sample consists of about 14,000 clones, 75% of them appearing once. CDR1 and CDR2 from the germline V gene are SGDLS and YYNGEE. The CDR3 spans 14 residues. V shed 4 bases and J shed 0 bases, with 7 bases lying between them. Indicated time point: after neoadjuvant nivolumab, at surgical resection. Blood cells were analyzed directly, without culture or expansion.

The chain has TRBV9 and TRBJ2-2, with D hard to call. The input for sequencing was PBMCs, taken after nivolumab (anti-PD-1) treatment. This TCR came from a person between 35 and 79 years old with oral cavity squamous cell carcinoma. The CDR3 DNA reads as TGTGCCAGCAGCCCGACCGCGAACACCGGGGAGCTGTTTTTT. Its translation is CASSPTANTGELFF. The full variable domain, in which reference TRBV9 and TRBJ2-2 provide the parts outside the CDR3, is DSGVTQTPKHLITATGQRVTLRCSPRSGDLSVYWYQQSLDQGLQFLIQYYNGEERAKGNILERFSAQQFPDLHSELNLSSLELGDSALYFCASSPTANTGELFFGEGSRLTVL.